This TCR beta chain is drawn from a study of technical replicates of blood from several donors. The assay was immunoSEQ multiplex PCR, and TCRdb's table has in-frame clones only and misses some. The table shows 15,000 to 20,000 clones, with around nine tenths occurring only once. The CDR3 runs to 16 residues. V lost 0 bases to trimming and J lost 3 bases; unmatched junction nucleotides: 2. CDR1 is SGHRS, CDR2 YFSETQ, per germline. The origin of this receptor is a human donor in good health. The chain couples TRBV5-1 to TRBJ2-1, with 11 bases fitting TRBD2. Sequenced input: PBMCs. The CDR3 bases are TGCGCCAGCAGCTTGGGCGGGACTAGCGGCTACAATGAGCAGTTCTTC. Translation: CASSLGGTSGYNEQFF.